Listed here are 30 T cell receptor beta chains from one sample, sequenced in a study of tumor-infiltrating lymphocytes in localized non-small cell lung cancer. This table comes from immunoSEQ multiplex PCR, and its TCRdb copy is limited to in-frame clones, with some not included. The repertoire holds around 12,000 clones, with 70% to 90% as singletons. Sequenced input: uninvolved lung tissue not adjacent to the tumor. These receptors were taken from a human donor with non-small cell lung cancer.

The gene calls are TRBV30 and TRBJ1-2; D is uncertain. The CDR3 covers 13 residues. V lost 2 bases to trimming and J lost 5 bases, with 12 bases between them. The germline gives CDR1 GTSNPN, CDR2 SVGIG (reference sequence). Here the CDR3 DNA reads TGTGCCTGGAGTTTGGATTGGGCATATGGCTACACCTTC. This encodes CAWSLDWAYGYTF.

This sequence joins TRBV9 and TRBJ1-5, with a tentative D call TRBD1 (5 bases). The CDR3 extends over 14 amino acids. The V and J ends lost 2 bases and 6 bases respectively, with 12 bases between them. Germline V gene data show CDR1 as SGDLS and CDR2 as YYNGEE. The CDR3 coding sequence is TGTGCCAGCAGCGTCCCCGGGGCCGCTCAGCCCCAGCATTTT. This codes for CASSVPGAAQPQHF. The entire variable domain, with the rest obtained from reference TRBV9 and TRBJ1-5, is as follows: DSGVTQTPKHLITATGQRVTLRCSPRSGDLSVYWYQQSLDQGLQFLIQYYNGEERAKGNILERFSAQQFPDLHSELNLSSLELGDSALYFCASSVPGAAQPQHFGDGTRLSIL.

This chain's CDR3 is CASSNYGYTF. The DNA of the CDR3 is TGTGCCAGCAGTAACTATGGCTACACCTTC. V gene TRBV25-1 combines with J gene TRBJ1-2; D not certain. The V gene lost 5 bases and the J gene lost 2 bases, with 0 bases spanning the gap. The CDR3 sequence is 10 residues long. Looked up from germline, CDR1 is MGHDK and CDR2 is SYGVNS.

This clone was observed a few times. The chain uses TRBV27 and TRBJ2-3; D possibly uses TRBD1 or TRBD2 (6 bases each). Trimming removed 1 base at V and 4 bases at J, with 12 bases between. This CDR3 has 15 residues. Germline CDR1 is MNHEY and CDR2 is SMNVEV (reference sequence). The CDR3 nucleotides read TGTGCCAGCAGTTTATTGGGGGGCGTTGCAGATACGCAGTATTTT. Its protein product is CASSLLGGVADTQYF.

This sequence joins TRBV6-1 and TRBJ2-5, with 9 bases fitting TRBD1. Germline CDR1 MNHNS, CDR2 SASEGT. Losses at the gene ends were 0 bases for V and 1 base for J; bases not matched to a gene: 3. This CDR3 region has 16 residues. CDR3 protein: CASSEAAGQGQETQYF. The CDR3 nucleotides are TGTGCCAGCAGTGAAGCTGCGGGACAGGGCCAAGAGACCCAGTACTTC.

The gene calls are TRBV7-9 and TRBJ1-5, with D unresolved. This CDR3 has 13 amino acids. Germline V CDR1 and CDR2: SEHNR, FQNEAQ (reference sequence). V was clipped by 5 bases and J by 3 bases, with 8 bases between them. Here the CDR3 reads CASSHNDNQPQHF. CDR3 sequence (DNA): TGTGCCAGCAGCCACAATGACAATCAGCCCCAGCATTTT.

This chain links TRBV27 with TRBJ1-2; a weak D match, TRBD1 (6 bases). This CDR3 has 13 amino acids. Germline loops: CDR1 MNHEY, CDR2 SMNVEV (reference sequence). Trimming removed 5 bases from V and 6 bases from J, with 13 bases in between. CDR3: CASSPIQGHGYTF. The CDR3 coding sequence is TGTGCCAGCAGTCCCATACAGGGTCATGGCTACACCTTC.

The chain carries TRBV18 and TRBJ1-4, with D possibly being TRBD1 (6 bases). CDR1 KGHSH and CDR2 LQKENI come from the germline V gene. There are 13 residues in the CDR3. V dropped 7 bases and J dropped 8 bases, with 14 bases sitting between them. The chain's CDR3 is CASYEGGEEKLFF. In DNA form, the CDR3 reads TGTGCCAGCTACGAGGGGGGTGAGGAAAAACTGTTTTTT.

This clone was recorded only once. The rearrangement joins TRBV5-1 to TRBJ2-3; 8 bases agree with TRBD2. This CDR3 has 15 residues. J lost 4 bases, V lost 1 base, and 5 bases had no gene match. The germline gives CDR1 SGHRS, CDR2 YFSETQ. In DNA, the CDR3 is TGCGCCAGCAGCTTGTCGGGGGGGCAGGCAGATACGCAGTATTTT. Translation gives CASSLSGGQADTQYF.

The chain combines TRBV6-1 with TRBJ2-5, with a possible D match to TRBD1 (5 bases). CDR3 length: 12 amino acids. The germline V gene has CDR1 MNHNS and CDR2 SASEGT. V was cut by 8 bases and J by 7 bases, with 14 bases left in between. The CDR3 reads CASLGPPGTQYF. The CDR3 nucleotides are TGTGCCAGCTTGGGGCCCCCGGGGACCCAGTACTTC.

CDR3 DNA: TGTGCCAGCAGTGCGGGACGGGGAGTCTCCTACGAGCAGTACTTC. Protein: CASSAGRGVSYEQYF. V and J are TRBV2 and TRBJ2-7; TRBD1 or TRBD2 may be the D gene (5 bases each). CDR3 length: 15 residues. Germline CDR1 reads SNHLY; CDR2 reads FYNNEI. Trimming stripped 4 bases from V and 0 bases from J, with 13 bases between. The whole variable domain, filled in from reference TRBV2 and TRBJ2-7, reads EPEVTQTPSHQVTQMGQEVILRCVPISNHLYFYWYRQILGQKVEFLVSFYNNEISEKSEIFDDQFSVERPDGSNFTLKIRSTKLEDSAMYFCASSAGRGVSYEQYFGPGTRLTVT.

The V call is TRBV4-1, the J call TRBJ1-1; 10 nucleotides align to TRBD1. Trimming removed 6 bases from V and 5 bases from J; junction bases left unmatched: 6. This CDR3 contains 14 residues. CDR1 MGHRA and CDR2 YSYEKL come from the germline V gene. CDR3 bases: TGCGCCAGCAGGCCAGGGACAGGGGCGACTGAAGCTTTCTTT. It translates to CASRPGTGATEAFF.

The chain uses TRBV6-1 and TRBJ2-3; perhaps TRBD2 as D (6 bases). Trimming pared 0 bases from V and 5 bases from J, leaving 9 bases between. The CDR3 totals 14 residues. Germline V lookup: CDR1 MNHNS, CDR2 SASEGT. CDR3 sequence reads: CASSEAVGGDTQYF. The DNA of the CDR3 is TGTGCCAGCAGTGAAGCGGTGGGGGGAGATACGCAGTATTTT.

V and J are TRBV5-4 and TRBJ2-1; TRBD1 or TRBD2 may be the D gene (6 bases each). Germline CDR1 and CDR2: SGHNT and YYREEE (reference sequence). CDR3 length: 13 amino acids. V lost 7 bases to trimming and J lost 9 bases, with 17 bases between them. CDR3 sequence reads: CASGGPGLGEQFF. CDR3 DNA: TGTGCCAGCGGGGGGCCCGGTTTGGGTGAGCAGTTCTTC.

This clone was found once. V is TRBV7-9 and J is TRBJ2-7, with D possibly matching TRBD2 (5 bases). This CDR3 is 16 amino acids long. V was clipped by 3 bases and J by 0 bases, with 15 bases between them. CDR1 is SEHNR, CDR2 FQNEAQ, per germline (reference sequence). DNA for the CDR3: TGTGCCAGCAGCTTCAGTCAACAAGGGAGCTCCTACGAGCAGTACTTC. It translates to CASSFSQQGSSYEQYF.

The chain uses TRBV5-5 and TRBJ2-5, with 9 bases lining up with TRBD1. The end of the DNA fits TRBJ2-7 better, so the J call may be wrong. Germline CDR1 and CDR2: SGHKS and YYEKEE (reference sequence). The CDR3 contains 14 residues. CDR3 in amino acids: CASNGGTGSYEQYF. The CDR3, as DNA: TGTGCCAGCAACGGCGGGACAGGGAGCTACGAGCAGTACTTC.

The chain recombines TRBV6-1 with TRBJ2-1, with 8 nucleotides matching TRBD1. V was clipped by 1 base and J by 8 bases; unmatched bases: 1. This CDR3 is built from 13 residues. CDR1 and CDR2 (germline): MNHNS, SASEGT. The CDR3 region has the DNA TGTGCCAGCAGTGAAGGGACAGGGTATGAGCAGTTCTTC. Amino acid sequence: CASSEGTGYEQFF.

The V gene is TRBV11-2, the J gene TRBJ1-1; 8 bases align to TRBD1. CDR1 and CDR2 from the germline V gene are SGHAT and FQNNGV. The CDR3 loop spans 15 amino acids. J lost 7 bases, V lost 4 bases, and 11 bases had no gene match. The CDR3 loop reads CASSSHGAGGFEAFF. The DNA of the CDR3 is TGTGCCAGCAGCTCACACGGAGCAGGGGGCTTTGAAGCTTTCTTT.

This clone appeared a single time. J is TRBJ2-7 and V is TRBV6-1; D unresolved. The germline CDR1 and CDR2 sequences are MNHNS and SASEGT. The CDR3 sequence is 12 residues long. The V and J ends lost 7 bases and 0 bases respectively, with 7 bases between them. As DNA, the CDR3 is TGTGCCAGCACAGTGAGCTCCTACGAGCAGTACTTC. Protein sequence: CASTVSSYEQYF.

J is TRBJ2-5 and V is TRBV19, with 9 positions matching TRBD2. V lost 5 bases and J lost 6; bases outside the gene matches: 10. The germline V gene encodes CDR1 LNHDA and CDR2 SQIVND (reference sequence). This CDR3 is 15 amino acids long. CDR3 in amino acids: CASSASTSGGKTQYF. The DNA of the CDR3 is TGTGCCAGTAGTGCCTCGACTAGCGGTGGAAAGACCCAGTACTTC. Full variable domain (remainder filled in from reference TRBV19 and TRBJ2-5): DGGITQSPKYLFRKEGQNVTLSCEQNLNHDAMYWYRQDPGQGLRLIYYSQIVNDFQKGDIAEGYSVSREKKESFPLTVTSAQKNPTAFYLCASSASTSGGKTQYFGPGTRLLVL.

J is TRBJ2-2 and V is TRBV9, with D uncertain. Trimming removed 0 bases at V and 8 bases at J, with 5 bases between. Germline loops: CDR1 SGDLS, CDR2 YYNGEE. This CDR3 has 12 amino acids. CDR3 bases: TGTGCCAGCAGCGTAGCCGAAGGGGAGCTGTTTTTT. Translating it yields CASSVAEGELFF. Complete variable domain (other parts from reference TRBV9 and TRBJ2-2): DSGVTQTPKHLITATGQRVTLRCSPRSGDLSVYWYQQSLDQGLQFLIQYYNGEERAKGNILERFSAQQFPDLHSELNLSSLELGDSALYFCASSVAEGELFFGEGSRLTVL.

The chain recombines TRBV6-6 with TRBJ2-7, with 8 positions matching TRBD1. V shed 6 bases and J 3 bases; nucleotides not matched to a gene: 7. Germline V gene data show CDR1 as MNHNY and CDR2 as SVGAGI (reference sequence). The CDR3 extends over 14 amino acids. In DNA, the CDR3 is TGTGCCAGCAGCCCAGGACAGGGACTCTACGAGCAGTACTTC. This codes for CASSPGQGLYEQYF.

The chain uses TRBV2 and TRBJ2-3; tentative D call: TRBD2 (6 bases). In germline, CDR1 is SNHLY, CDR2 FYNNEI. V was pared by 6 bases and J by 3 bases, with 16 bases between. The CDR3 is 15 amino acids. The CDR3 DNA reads TGTGCCAGCAGCGTGACTAGTTATTCAACAGATACGCAGTATTTT. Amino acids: CASSVTSYSTDTQYF.

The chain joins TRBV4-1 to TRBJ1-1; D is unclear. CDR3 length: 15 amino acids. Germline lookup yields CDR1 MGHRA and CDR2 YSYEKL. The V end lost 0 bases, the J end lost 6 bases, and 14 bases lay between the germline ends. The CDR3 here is CASSQDGEGLAEAFF. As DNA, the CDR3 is TGCGCCAGCAGCCAAGACGGGGAGGGTTTAGCTGAAGCTTTCTTT.

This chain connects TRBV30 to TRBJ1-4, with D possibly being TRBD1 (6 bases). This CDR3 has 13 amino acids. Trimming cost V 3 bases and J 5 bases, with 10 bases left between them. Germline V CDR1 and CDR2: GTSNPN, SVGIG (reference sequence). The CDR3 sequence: CAWSRQVNEKLFF. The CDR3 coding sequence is TGTGCCTGGAGCCGACAGGTGAATGAAAAACTGTTTTTT.

The DNA for the CDR3 is TGTGCCAGCAGTAACGGACAGGGGTGGTACTATGGCTACACCTTC. This encodes CASSNGQGWYYGYTF. V is TRBV11-2 and J is TRBJ1-2; 9 bases are a match to TRBD1. The CDR3 runs 15 residues. The trim removed 6 bases at V and 3 bases at J, leaving 8 bases unmatched. Germline V lookup: CDR1 SGHAT, CDR2 FQNNGV. The variable domain in full, with the rest retrieved from reference TRBV11-2 and TRBJ1-2, is EAGVAQSPRYKIIEKRQSVAFWCNPISGHATLYWYQQILGQGPKLLIQFQNNGVVDDSQLPKDRFSAERLKGVDSTLKIQPAKLEDSAVYLCASSNGQGWYYGYTFGSGTRLTVV.

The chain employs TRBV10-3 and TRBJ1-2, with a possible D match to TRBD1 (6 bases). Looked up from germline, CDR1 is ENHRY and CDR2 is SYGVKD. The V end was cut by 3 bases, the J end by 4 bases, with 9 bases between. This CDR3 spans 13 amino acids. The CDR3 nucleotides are TGTGCCATCAGTGAAGGACAGAGCTATGGCTACACCTTC. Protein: CAISEGQSYGYTF.

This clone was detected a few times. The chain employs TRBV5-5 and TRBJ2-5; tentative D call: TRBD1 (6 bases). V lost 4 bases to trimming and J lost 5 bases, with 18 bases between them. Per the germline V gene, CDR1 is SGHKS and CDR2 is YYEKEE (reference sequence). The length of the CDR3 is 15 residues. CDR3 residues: CASSKRQDLPETQYF. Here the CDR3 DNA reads TGTGCCAGCAGCAAACGACAGGACCTTCCGGAGACCCAGTACTTC.

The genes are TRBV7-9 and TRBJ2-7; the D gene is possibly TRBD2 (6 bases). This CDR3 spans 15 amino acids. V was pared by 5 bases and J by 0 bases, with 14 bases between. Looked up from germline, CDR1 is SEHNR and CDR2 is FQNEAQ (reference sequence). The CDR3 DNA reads TGTGCCAGCAGCCCTGGAGGACTAACCTCCTACGAGCAGTACTTC. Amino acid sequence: CASSPGGLTSYEQYF.

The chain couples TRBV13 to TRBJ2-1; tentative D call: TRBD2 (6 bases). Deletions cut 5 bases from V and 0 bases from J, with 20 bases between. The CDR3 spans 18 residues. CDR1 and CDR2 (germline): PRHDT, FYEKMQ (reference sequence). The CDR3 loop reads CASSPRRTGTHSYNEQFF. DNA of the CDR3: TGTGCCAGCAGCCCCCGCCGGACTGGGACTCACTCCTACAATGAGCAGTTCTTC.